The 18 T cell receptor beta chains in this list originate from one sample, sequenced in a study of T cells in Graves' hyperthyroidism and ophthalmopathy. Amplified TCR beta CDR3 regions derived from RNA transcripts. HTBI primers were used for first-round RT-PCR of the TCR CDR3. Each CDR3 protein is one row after TCRdb ran MiXCR on the multiplex PCR reads. The sample includes 500,000 to 750,000 distinct CDR3 sequences, roughly 50% of them seen just once. The sample comprised peripheral blood or thyroid tissue (not recorded which). The receptors were gathered from a woman younger than 30 with Graves' hyperthyroidism.

This clonotype was detected once. The V call is TRBV5-1, the J call TRBJ2-5; D might be TRBD1 (7 bases). V lost 1 base and J 7 bases, leaving 20 bases between the germline ends. This CDR3 region has 16 residues. Per germline, CDR1 SGHRS and CDR2 YFSETQ. DNA of the CDR3: TGCGCCAGCAGCTTGACAGGGGAGGCTGTGTTGTGGACCCAGTACTTC. This translates into CASSLTGEAVLWTQYF.

The rearrangement joins TRBV12-3 or TRBV12-4 to TRBJ2-6; 14 bases fit TRBD2. This CDR3 has 18 residues. Losses at the gene ends were 6 bases for V and 0 bases for J; bases not matched to a gene: 4. CDR3 DNA sequence: TGTGCCAGCAGCAGGACTAGCGGGGGGAACTCTGGGGCCAACGTCCTGACTTTC. This translates into CASSRTSGGNSGANVLTF.

This clonotype was seen many times. V gene TRBV7-2 combines with J gene TRBJ1-2; D is ambiguous. This CDR3 has 15 amino acids. The germline gives CDR1 SGHTA, CDR2 FQGNSA. V was clipped by 1 base and J by 2 bases, with 11 bases between them. CDR3 residues: CASSLELGRNYGYTF. CDR3 nucleotide sequence: TGTGCCAGCAGCTTAGAACTGGGGAGGAACTATGGCTACACCTTC.

This rearrangement joins TRBV7-6 to TRBJ1-2; D remains unclear. V dropped 8 bases and J dropped 12 bases, with 7 bases sitting between them. CDR3 size: 8 residues. Germline V gene sequence: CDR1 SGHVS, CDR2 FNYEAQ. The CDR3 reads CASAGNTF. CDR3 DNA sequence: TGTGCCAGCGCGGGCAACACCTTC.

The sample holds a few counts of this clonotype. The V call is TRBV20-1, the J call TRBJ2-3, with a weak D call TRBD2 (5 bases). CDR3 size: 14 residues. The V end lost 3 bases, the J end lost 0 bases, and 10 bases lay between the germline ends. CDR1 and CDR2 (germline): DFQATT, SNEGSKA (reference sequence). DNA for the CDR3: TGCAGTGCTAGTCCGGGCGGGAGCACAGATACGCAGTATTTT. This sequence encodes CSASPGGSTDTQYF.

The table lists this clonotype with a few counts. Germline and junction disagree at one end, which may indicate a read error. The rearrangement links TRBV15 to TRBJ2-1, with 9 bases aligning to TRBD2. Looked up from germline, CDR1 is LNHNV and CDR2 is YYDKDF (reference sequence). The CDR3 runs 12 residues. The CDR3 DNA reads TGTGCCACGGCGGGAGGGAACAAAGAGCAGTTCTTC. Translating gives CATAGGNKEQFF.

This clonotype was counted ten times or more. CDR3 in DNA: TGTGCCAGCAACCTCGGCGGACCCTACGAGCAGTACTTC. It yields the protein CASNLGGPYEQYF. The gene calls are TRBV12-3 or TRBV12-4 and TRBJ2-7; D gene uncertain. The V end was cut by 7 bases, the J end by 2 bases, with 12 bases between. This CDR3 has 13 residues.

The chain links TRBV2 to TRBJ1-5; D remains unclear. The J call may be in error: the DNA end matches TRBJ2-3 better. There are 12 residues in the CDR3. Germline values: CDR1 SNHLY, CDR2 FYNNEI. The DNA of the CDR3 is TGTGCCAGCAGTGTCAGCACAGATACGCAGTATTTT. Protein sequence: CASSVSTDTQYF.

This clonotype turned up a few times. This chain uses TRBV29-1 with TRBJ2-6; D tentatively reads TRBD1 or TRBD2 (5 bases each). The CDR3 covers 17 residues. V lost 0 bases, J lost 0 bases, and 12 bases lay in between. Looked up from germline, CDR1 is SQVTM and CDR2 is ANQGSEA. The CDR3 DNA follows: TGCAGCGTTGAAGAACTAGGGACGGACTCTGGGGCCAACGTCCTGACTTTC. It is translated as CSVEELGTDSGANVLTF.

This clonotype came up many times. The V call is TRBV20-1, the J call TRBJ2-7; 9 bases line up with TRBD2. CDR3 length equals 13 residues. CDR1 and CDR2 from the germline V gene are DFQATT and SNEGSKA (reference sequence). V lost 6 bases to trimming and J lost 7 bases; unmatched junction nucleotides: 10. The CDR3 region has the DNA TGCAGTGCCTCACGCGGGAGGGCCAATGAGCAGTACTTC. Encoded protein: CSASRGRANEQYF.

The chain carries TRBV24-1 and TRBJ2-7; TRBD2 aligns across 12 bases. Germline CDR1 reads KGHDR; CDR2 reads SFDVKD. The ends lost 4 bases at V and 5 bases at J; junction bases unmatched: 2. The CDR3 totals 14 residues. CDR3 nucleotide sequence: TGTGCCACCAGTGAAAGACTAGCGGGAGACGAGCAGTACTTC. It translates to CATSERLAGDEQYF.

This clonotype was detected many times. The chain couples TRBV10-3 to TRBJ1-2, with D perhaps TRBD1 (6 bases). CDR3 length: 16 amino acids. Germline V gene lookup returns CDR1 ENHRY and CDR2 SYGVKD. V was pared by 6 bases and J by 3 bases, with 20 bases between. CDR3 amino acids: CAIRGPGGREDYGYTF. DNA for the CDR3: TGTGCCATCAGGGGTCCGGGGGGGCGCGAGGACTATGGCTACACCTTC.

This clonotype was counted a few times. The chain combines TRBV5-8 with TRBJ2-5, with 10 nucleotides matching TRBD2. The CDR3 has 14 residues. Germline assignment: CDR1 SGHTS and CDR2 YDEGEE. J gave up 4 bases and V 4 bases, and 4 bases lay outside the gene matches. CDR3 in DNA: TGTGCCAGCAGCGCCCGGACTAGCGGAGAGACCCAGTACTTC. Translation: CASSARTSGETQYF.

As to this clonotype: A read error may explain this, as a much larger clone is one base away. V gene TRBV20-1 combines with J gene TRBJ2-5; D is possibly TRBD1 or TRBD2 (5 bases each). CDR3 size: 13 residues. Germline V gives CDR1 DFQATT, CDR2 SNEGSKA (reference sequence). The CDR3 bases are TGCAGTGCTAGTGGGGACGGAGAAGAGGCCCAGTACTTC. Translation gives CSASGDGEEAQYF.

The V call is TRBV6-5, the J call TRBJ1-1; 11 positions agree with TRBD1. Germline lookup yields CDR1 MNHEY and CDR2 SVGAGI. The CDR3 runs to 14 residues. J gave up 10 bases and V 8 bases, and 12 bases lay outside the gene matches. The CDR3 sequence: CASSFGTGGLLAFF. The CDR3, as DNA: TGTGCCAGCTCATTTGGGACAGGGGGTCTTCTAGCTTTCTTT.

This chain connects TRBV27 to TRBJ1-1; D not resolved. Germline V lookup: CDR1 MNHEY, CDR2 SMNVEV (reference sequence). CDR3 length: 14 residues. V was pared by 8 bases and J by 5 bases, with 18 bases between. The CDR3 here is CASSLVGRYTEAFF. CDR3 bases: TGTGCCAGCTCCCTCGTGGGTAGGTATACTGAAGCTTTCTTT.

This clonotype was detected a few times. The chain is built from TRBV19 and TRBJ2-7; 8 bases agree with TRBD2. The trim removed 3 bases at V and 2 bases at J, leaving 6 bases unmatched. CDR3 length: 15 amino acids. Germline V gene lookup returns CDR1 LNHDA and CDR2 SQIVND (reference sequence). CDR3 in amino acids: CASSITSGGAYEQYF. The CDR3 DNA follows: TGTGCCAGTAGTATTACTAGCGGAGGGGCCTACGAGCAGTACTTC.

V is TRBV12-5 and J is TRBJ2-2; 7 nucleotides align to TRBD2. This CDR3 region has 14 residues. Per germline, CDR1 LGHNT and CDR2 FRNRAP. The CDR3 bases are TGTGCCAGCAGAGCGGGACCGACCTATGGGGAGCTGTTTTTT. It specifies CASRAGPTYGELFF.